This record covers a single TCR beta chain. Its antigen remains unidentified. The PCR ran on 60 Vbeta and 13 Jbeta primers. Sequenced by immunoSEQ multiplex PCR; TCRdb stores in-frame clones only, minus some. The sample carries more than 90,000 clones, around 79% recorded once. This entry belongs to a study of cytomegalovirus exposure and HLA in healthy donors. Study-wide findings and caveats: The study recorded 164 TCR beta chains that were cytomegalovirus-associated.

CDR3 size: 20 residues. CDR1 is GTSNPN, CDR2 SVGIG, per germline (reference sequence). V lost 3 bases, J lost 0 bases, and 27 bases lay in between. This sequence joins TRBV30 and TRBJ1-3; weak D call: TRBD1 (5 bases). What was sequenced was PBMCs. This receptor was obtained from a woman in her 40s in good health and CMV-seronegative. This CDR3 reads CAWSRGQGSFPRASGNTIYF. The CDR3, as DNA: TGTGCCTGGAGCAGAGGACAAGGGTCCTTTCCAAGGGCCTCTGGAAACACCATATATTTT.